The 15 T cell receptor beta chains below come from one sample, sequenced in a study of blood T cell repertoires in COVID-19. Clones were sequenced by immunoSEQ multiplex PCR, and TCRdb holds only the in-frame ones, with some missing. Here the sample spans 100,000 to 150,000 clones, around 89% being singletons. The sample was peripheral blood. These receptors all come from a man in his sixties with COVID-19, enrolled during active disease.

The V call is TRBV7-2, the J call TRBJ1-6; TRBD1 might be the D (6 bases). Germline CDR1 SGHTA, CDR2 FQGNSA. This CDR3 spans 15 amino acids. Trimming took off 7 bases at V and 6 bases at J, with 16 bases between the two ends. The CDR3 coding sequence is TGTGCCAGCATCCGTATGGGGGCAACTAATTCACCCCTCCACTTT. Its translation: CASIRMGATNSPLHF. The variable domain in full, completed from reference TRBV7-2 and TRBJ1-6, reads GAGVSQSPSNKVTEKGKDVELRCDPISGHTALYWYRQSLGQGLEFLIYFQGNSAPDKSGLPSDRFSAERTGGSVSTLTIQRTQQEDSAVYLCASIRMGATNSPLHFGNGTRLTVT.

This sequence joins TRBV6-1 and TRBJ1-1; 11 positions agree with TRBD1. CDR1 is MNHNS, CDR2 SASEGT, per germline. The CDR3 totals 15 residues. The V gene end was trimmed by 2 bases and the J gene end by 4 bases; junction bases not matched to a gene: 3. CDR3 in amino acids: CASSESGQGVTEAFF. In DNA, the CDR3 is TGTGCCAGCAGTGAATCGGGACAGGGGGTCACTGAAGCTTTCTTT.

The chain carries TRBV28 and TRBJ1-2; 7 bases are a match to TRBD1. The CDR3 is 13 residues long. With 3 bases clipped from V and 6 bases from J, the junction kept 4 bases outside the gene matches. From germline, CDR1 is MDHEN and CDR2 SYDVKM. This CDR3 is CASSLIGGNGYTF. In DNA form, the CDR3 reads TGTGCCAGCAGTTTGATAGGGGGCAATGGCTACACCTTC.

Remarks on this clone: The CDR3 carries no conserved terminal phenylalanine or tryptophan, so it likely arises from a read error. Because the CDR3's place on the DNA is in doubt, the DNA is left out and the CDR3 is given as listed by TCRdb. The J gene is TRBJ1-2, the V gene TRBV6-9; no DNA check was done on the table's D call, TRBD1. Germline V gene sequence: CDR1 MNHGY, CDR2 SVAAGI. The CDR3 contains 11 residues when both ends are counted. CDR3 region: CASSHGQVGCL.

CDR3 loop: CASSSGLAGSTQYF. CDR3 DNA sequence: TGTGCCAGCAGTTCGGGACTAGCGGGGTCGACGCAGTATTTT. The chain employs TRBV28 and TRBJ2-3, with 13 bases fitting TRBD2. CDR3 size: 14 residues. Looked up from germline, CDR1 is MDHEN and CDR2 is SYDVKM. With V trimmed by 4 bases and J by 9 bases, 4 bases remained unmatched.

This sequence joins TRBV30 and TRBJ1-3, with TRBD1 matching 9 bases. This CDR3 spans 13 amino acids. Germline CDR1 and CDR2: GTSNPN and SVGIG (reference sequence). V lost 4 bases and J lost 7; bases outside the gene matches: 5. The CDR3 DNA is TGTGCCTGGATAGGACAGGGGTGGAACACCATATATTTT. This encodes CAWIGQGWNTIYF.

The V gene is TRBV7-8, the J gene TRBJ1-5; D gene uncertain. This CDR3 is 16 amino acids long. Trimming cost V 5 bases and J 1 base, with 15 bases left between them. CDR1 SGHVS and CDR2 FQNEAQ come from the germline V gene. The CDR3 loop reads CASSPREALSNQPQHF. The CDR3 nucleotides are TGTGCCAGCAGCCCGCGTGAGGCCTTAAGCAATCAGCCCCAGCATTTT.

This clone was seen once. V is TRBV7-8 and J is TRBJ1-6; 11 bases align to TRBD1. In germline, CDR1 is SGHVS, CDR2 FQNEAQ. CDR3 length: 16 residues. V trimming: 0 bases; J trimming: 9 bases; junction bases outside the gene matches: 4. As DNA, the CDR3 is TGTGCCAGCAGCTTAGCCGGAGGGACAGGGGGTTCACCCCTCCACTTT. It yields the protein CASSLAGGTGGSPLHF.

Only one count was recorded for this clone. The chain links TRBV29-1 to TRBJ1-1, with a possible D match to TRBD1 (5 bases). Germline V CDR1 and CDR2: SQVTM, ANQGSEA. V was pared by 6 bases and J by 0 bases, with 11 bases between. This CDR3 region has 13 residues. CDR3 DNA: TGCAGCGTCCTCCGGGACTTGAACACTGAAGCTTTCTTT. This gives the protein CSVLRDLNTEAFF.

The V and J genes are TRBV7-8 and TRBJ1-2, with a possible D match to TRBD1 (6 bases). The CDR3 contains 14 residues. Between the trimmed V and J ends, which lost 5 bases and 2 bases, there was a span of 12 bases. Per germline, CDR1 SGHVS and CDR2 FQNEAQ. DNA for the CDR3: TGTGCCAGCAGCCCTACTGGACAGAACTATGGCTACACCTTC. It specifies CASSPTGQNYGYTF.

This rearrangement joins TRBV18 to TRBJ1-5, with D tentatively TRBD1 (5 bases). Germline V gene sequence: CDR1 KGHSH, CDR2 LQKENI. The CDR3 spans 17 residues. With 2 bases removed from V and 0 bases from J, the gap between germline ends came to 14 bases. The CDR3 sequence: CASSPLGPNYSNQPQHF. The CDR3 coding sequence is TGTGCCAGCTCACCATTGGGGCCGAATTATAGCAATCAGCCCCAGCATTTT.

This chain links TRBV15 with TRBJ1-1; D is unresolved. CDR3 length: 12 amino acids. V was clipped by 3 bases and J by 1 base, with 3 bases between them. The germline gives CDR1 LNHNV, CDR2 YYDKDF (reference sequence). CDR3 residues: CATSSQNTEAFF. The CDR3 coding sequence is TGTGCCACCAGCAGCCAGAACACTGAAGCTTTCTTT.

The chain uses TRBV29-1 and TRBJ1-2; tentatively, D is TRBD1 (5 bases). V was cut by 1 base and J by 3 bases, with 15 bases left in between. The CDR3 spans 15 residues. Germline assignment: CDR1 SQVTM and CDR2 ANQGSEA. Here the CDR3 DNA reads TGCAGCGTTGAAGGGGGAGGGGTTGGCTACTATGGCTACACCTTC. Translated: CSVEGGGVGYYGYTF.

The chain couples TRBV7-9 to TRBJ1-2; no clear D gene. Germline values: CDR1 SEHNR, CDR2 FQNEAQ (reference sequence). The CDR3 is made up of 15 amino acids. The V and J ends lost 5 bases and 0 bases respectively, with 13 bases between them. This CDR3 reads CASSPPGSPNYGYTF. CDR3 in DNA: TGTGCCAGCAGCCCTCCCGGGAGTCCTAACTATGGCTACACCTTC.

V gene TRBV6-1 combines with J gene TRBJ2-1; D might be TRBD1 (5 bases). Per the germline V gene, CDR1 is MNHNS and CDR2 is SASEGT. The V end was cut by 3 bases, the J end by 8 bases, with 11 bases between. There are 13 residues in the CDR3. The CDR3 is CASSDYGADEQFF. CDR3 DNA: TGTGCCAGCAGTGATTATGGGGCGGATGAGCAGTTCTTC.